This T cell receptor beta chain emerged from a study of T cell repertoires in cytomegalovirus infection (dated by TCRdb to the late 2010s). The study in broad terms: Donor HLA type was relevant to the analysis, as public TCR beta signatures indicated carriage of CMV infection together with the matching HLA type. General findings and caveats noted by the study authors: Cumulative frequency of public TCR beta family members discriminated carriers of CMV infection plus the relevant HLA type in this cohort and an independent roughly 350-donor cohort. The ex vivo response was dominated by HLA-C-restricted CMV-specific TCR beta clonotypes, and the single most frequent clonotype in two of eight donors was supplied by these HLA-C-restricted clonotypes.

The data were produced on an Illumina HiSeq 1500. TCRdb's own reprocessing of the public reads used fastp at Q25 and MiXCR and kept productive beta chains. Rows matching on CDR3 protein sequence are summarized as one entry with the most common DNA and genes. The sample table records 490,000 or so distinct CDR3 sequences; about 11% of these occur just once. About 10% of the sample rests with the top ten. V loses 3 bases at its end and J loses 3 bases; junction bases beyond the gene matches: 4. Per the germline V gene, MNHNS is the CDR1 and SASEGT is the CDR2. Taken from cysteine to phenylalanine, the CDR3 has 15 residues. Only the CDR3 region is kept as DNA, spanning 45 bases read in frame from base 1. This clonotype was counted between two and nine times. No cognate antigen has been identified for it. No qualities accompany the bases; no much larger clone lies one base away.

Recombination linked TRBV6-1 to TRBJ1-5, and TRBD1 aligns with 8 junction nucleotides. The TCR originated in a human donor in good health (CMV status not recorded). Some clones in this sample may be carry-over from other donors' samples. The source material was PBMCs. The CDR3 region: CASSDRGPSNQPQHF. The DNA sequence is TGTGCCAGCAGTGACAGGGGGCCTTCCAATCAGCCCCAGCATTTT.